Sequencing of this TCR beta chain was carried out in a study of T cells after yellow fever vaccination. Study-wide findings and caveats: Once the booster was given, most primary-vaccination clones reappeared, at more than 95% for CD4 and roughly 90% for CD8. Clonotypes shared by both compartments, CD4 and CD8, made up a small share. FACS-sorted repertoires could harbor abundant contaminating bulk-population clonotypes.

5'RACE template switching added a universal primer site and UMIs to TCR cDNA. One entry per CDR3 protein, called by TCRdb with MiXCR from the 5' RACE reads. The sample records 620,000 or so distinct CDR3 sequences, about a sixth being singletons. The sample holds a few counts of this clonotype. No antigen is known for it. This CDR3 is built from 15 residues. The V segment lost 1 base and the J segment 4 bases; nucleotides outside the gene matches: 5. CDR1 is MGHRA and CDR2 is YSYEKL in the germline V gene. The chain employs TRBV4-1 and TRBJ2-3, with 7 bases identical to TRBD2. The receptor was isolated from a man between 18 and 29 years old who received the YFV17D yellow fever vaccine. The sequences come from PBMCs, collected around 5 days after the first yellow fever vaccination. CDR3 bases: TGCGCCAGCAGCCAAGTAGCGGCGGGGGCAGATACGCAGTATTTT. Residues: CASSQVAAGADTQYF.